This is a list of T cell receptor beta chains from one sample in a study of metastatic and nonmetastatic thyroid tumors. TCRdb reassembled clones from the PCR reads with MiXCR. Here the sample spans tens of thousands of clones, approximately 25% being singletons. The specimen was tumor tissue. Source of these receptors: a female donor with papillary thyroid cancer or a benign thyroid nodule (not recorded which). Some clones in this sample may be carry-over from other donors' samples. Both conserved end residues are part of each CDR3. Each record gives: J gene, clone size, V gene, D gene, CDR3 DNA, CDR3 protein. The D gene is left open where the match is weak. Only part of the rows carry a size: once, few, many, or a class if the clone is expanded.

j_call: TRBJ1-6; clone_size: -; v_call: TRBV6-1; d_call: -; cdr3_nt: TGTGCCAGCAGTGTGTTTCGAAGCTCCTATAATTCACCCCTCCACTTT; cdr3_aa: CASSVFRSSYNSPLHF
j_call: TRBJ1-6; clone_size: few; v_call: TRBV27; d_call: -; cdr3_nt: TGTGCCAGCTCGGGGGGCGGTAATTCACCCCTCCACTTT; cdr3_aa: CASSGGGNSPLHF
j_call: TRBJ2-7; clone_size: -; v_call: TRBV20-1; d_call: TRBD1; cdr3_nt: TGCAGTGCTAGAGATGTGAAGGGGGCGAACTACGAGCAGTACTTC; cdr3_aa: CSARDVKGANYEQYF
j_call: TRBJ2-4; clone_size: -; v_call: TRBV20-1; d_call: TRBD2; cdr3_nt: TGCAGTGCTATTCCTAGCGGGATAAACATTCAGTACTTC; cdr3_aa: CSAIPSGINIQYF
j_call: TRBJ1-1; clone_size: many; v_call: TRBV6-5; d_call: -; cdr3_nt: TGTGCCAGCAGTTACTCGGGTATGAACACTGAAGCTTTCTTT; cdr3_aa: CASSYSGMNTEAFF
j_call: TRBJ2-2; clone_size: few; v_call: TRBV20-1; d_call: -; cdr3_nt: TGCAGTGCTAGAGATTCGAATGCACACCCCGGGGGCACCGGGGAGCTGTTTTTT; cdr3_aa: CSARDSNAHPGGTGELFF
j_call: TRBJ2-7; clone_size: -; v_call: TRBV20-1; d_call: TRBD1; cdr3_nt: TGCAGTGCTAGACAGTCAAACCGGGACAGGGGTGGGGACTCCTACGAGCAGTACTTC; cdr3_aa: CSARQSNRDRGGDSYEQYF
j_call: TRBJ1-6; clone_size: few; v_call: TRBV20-1; d_call: TRBD1; cdr3_nt: TGCAGTGCTAATCCCGGGACAGGGGGCTATAATTCACCCCTCCACTTT; cdr3_aa: CSANPGTGGYNSPLHF
j_call: TRBJ2-1; clone_size: -; v_call: TRBV4-1; d_call: -; cdr3_nt: TGCGCCAGCAGCCAATTCAAAGCGGCCTATGCAACCTACAATGAGCAGTTCTTC; cdr3_aa: CASSQFKAAYATYNEQFF
j_call: TRBJ1-5; clone_size: -; v_call: TRBV6-2/TRBV6-3; d_call: TRBD1; cdr3_nt: TGTGCCAGCAGTTACTCGTCCCCCTTGACAGGGTTTGGCAATCAGCCCCAGCATTTT; cdr3_aa: CASSYSSPLTGFGNQPQHF
j_call: TRBJ2-7; clone_size: few; v_call: TRBV27; d_call: -; cdr3_nt: TGTGCCAGCAGTCGTTTATCCCCGACGGGCAGCTCCTACGAGCAGTACTTC; cdr3_aa: CASSRLSPTGSSYEQYF
j_call: TRBJ2-7; clone_size: many; v_call: TRBV3-1; d_call: TRBD2; cdr3_nt: TGTGCCAGCAGCCGAGTGACTAGCGGGGTTGGCGAGCAGTACTTC; cdr3_aa: CASSRVTSGVGEQYF
j_call: TRBJ2-2; clone_size: -; v_call: TRBV5-1; d_call: TRBD2; cdr3_nt: TGCGCCAGCAGCTTGGTAGCGGGAGGGACCGGGGAGCTGTTTTTT; cdr3_aa: CASSLVAGGTGELFF
j_call: TRBJ2-7; clone_size: -; v_call: TRBV3-1; d_call: -; cdr3_nt: TGTGCCAGTTATGACGGGCACGAGCAGTACTTC; cdr3_aa: CASYDGHEQYF
j_call: TRBJ2-5; clone_size: -; v_call: TRBV20-1; d_call: -; cdr3_nt: TGCAGTGCTAGAAGGGGGGACGGACAAGAGACCCAGTACTTC; cdr3_aa: CSARRGDGQETQYF
j_call: TRBJ2-1; clone_size: many; v_call: TRBV29-1; d_call: -; cdr3_nt: TGCAGCGTCCTCCACAATGAGCAGTTCTTC; cdr3_aa: CSVLHNEQFF
j_call: TRBJ2-7; clone_size: few; v_call: TRBV7-6; d_call: -; cdr3_nt: TGTGCCAGCAGCTTAGGCGGGGCCGGGACCTCCTACGAGCAGTACTTC; cdr3_aa: CASSLGGAGTSYEQYF
j_call: TRBJ2-2; clone_size: few; v_call: TRBV6-4; d_call: -; cdr3_nt: TGTGCCAGCAGTGGGGGGAACGCCGGGGAGCTGTTTTTT; cdr3_aa: CASSGGNAGELFF
j_call: TRBJ2-5; clone_size: many; v_call: TRBV7-2; d_call: -; cdr3_nt: TGTGCCAGCAGCCCGGAGCTTCAGGGATGGGAAGAGACCCAGTACTTC; cdr3_aa: CASSPELQGWEETQYF
j_call: TRBJ1-4; clone_size: many; v_call: TRBV18; d_call: -; cdr3_nt: TGTGCCAGCTCACCAAATAAAGGACAATCTGAAAAACTGTTTTTT; cdr3_aa: CASSPNKGQSEKLFF
j_call: TRBJ2-7; clone_size: few; v_call: TRBV27; d_call: -; cdr3_nt: TGTGCCAGCAGTTTAAAGGGAATGGGCTACGAGCAGTACTTC; cdr3_aa: CASSLKGMGYEQYF
j_call: TRBJ1-3; clone_size: few; v_call: TRBV30; d_call: -; cdr3_nt: TGTGCCTGGAGTGTATACCGTCCCTCTGGAAACACCATATATTTT; cdr3_aa: CAWSVYRPSGNTIYF
j_call: TRBJ2-5; clone_size: many; v_call: TRBV6-1; d_call: TRBD2; cdr3_nt: TGTGCCAGCAGTGCTATTAGCGGGGGCCAAGAGACCCAGTACTTC; cdr3_aa: CASSAISGGQETQYF
j_call: TRBJ1-4; clone_size: few; v_call: TRBV12-3/TRBV12-4; d_call: TRBD1; cdr3_nt: TGTGCCAGCAGACAGGGGGCGGTCGAAAAAATGTTTTTT; cdr3_aa: CASRQGAVEKMFF
j_call: TRBJ1-1; clone_size: -; v_call: TRBV3-1; d_call: TRBD1; cdr3_nt: TGTGCCAGCAGGTTGACAGGGGTTAACACTGAAGCTTTCTTT; cdr3_aa: CASRLTGVNTEAFF
j_call: TRBJ2-3; clone_size: -; v_call: TRBV20-1; d_call: -; cdr3_nt: TGCAGCGCTACGGACGTTCGGGGCACAGATACGCAGTATTTT; cdr3_aa: CSATDVRGTDTQYF
j_call: TRBJ1-3; clone_size: many; v_call: TRBV20-1; d_call: -; cdr3_nt: TGCAGTGCCAGGAAGGGGGGGACTGGAAACACCATATATTTT; cdr3_aa: CSARKGGTGNTIYF
j_call: TRBJ2-7; clone_size: few; v_call: TRBV25-1; d_call: -; cdr3_nt: TGTGCCAGCAGCGCCAATTGGGCTAGTAGGCAGTACTTC; cdr3_aa: CASSANWASRQYF
j_call: TRBJ1-1; clone_size: many; v_call: TRBV11-1; d_call: -; cdr3_nt: TGTGCCAGCACCCACGGGAACTTCGGAAATGTGCGTGAAGCTTTCTTT; cdr3_aa: CASTHGNFGNVREAFF
j_call: TRBJ2-3; clone_size: many; v_call: TRBV6-4; d_call: TRBD2; cdr3_nt: TGTGCCAGCAGTTCCGGGACTAGCGGGGTCGATACGCAGTATTTT; cdr3_aa: CASSSGTSGVDTQYF
j_call: TRBJ1-5; clone_size: many; v_call: TRBV29-1; d_call: -; cdr3_nt: TGCAGCGTTAGGTTGGATAGCAATCAGCCCCAGCATTTT; cdr3_aa: CSVRLDSNQPQHF
j_call: TRBJ2-1; clone_size: -; v_call: TRBV27; d_call: TRBD2; cdr3_nt: TGTGCCAGCAGTCCTCTAGCGGGGCCCTACAATGAGCAGTTCTTC; cdr3_aa: CASSPLAGPYNEQFF
j_call: TRBJ2-7; clone_size: few; v_call: TRBV6-2/TRBV6-3; d_call: -; cdr3_nt: TGTGCCAGCCGAAACTATTACGAGCAGTACTTC; cdr3_aa: CASRNYYEQYF
j_call: TRBJ2-2; clone_size: many; v_call: TRBV20-1; d_call: TRBD1; cdr3_nt: TGCAGTGCTAGAGGCCCGCAGGGACAGGGGGTCGTCGGGGAGCTGTTTTTT; cdr3_aa: CSARGPQGQGVVGELFF
j_call: TRBJ1-6; clone_size: many; v_call: TRBV5-6; d_call: -; cdr3_nt: TGTGCCAGCAGCTTGAGAAACAGTAGGTCCTATAATTCACCCCTCCACTTT; cdr3_aa: CASSLRNSRSYNSPLHF
j_call: TRBJ1-6; clone_size: few; v_call: TRBV20-1; d_call: TRBD1; cdr3_nt: TGCAGTGCTAGAGATAGGGACAGAGCCTATAATTCACCCCTCCACTTT; cdr3_aa: CSARDRDRAYNSPLHF
j_call: TRBJ2-5; clone_size: medium-sized; v_call: TRBV19; d_call: -; cdr3_nt: TGTGCCAGTAGTATCAGGGTTCGAGAGACCCAGTACTTC; cdr3_aa: CASSIRVRETQYF
j_call: TRBJ2-7; clone_size: -; v_call: TRBV11-3; d_call: -; cdr3_nt: TGTGCCAGCAGCCTACGGTACGAGCAGTACTTC; cdr3_aa: CASSLRYEQYF
j_call: TRBJ2-3; clone_size: many; v_call: TRBV9; d_call: -; cdr3_nt: TGTGCCAGCAGCGTAGCGGCAGGGAACACAGATACGCAGTATTTT; cdr3_aa: CASSVAAGNTDTQYF
j_call: TRBJ2-7; clone_size: -; v_call: TRBV6-1; d_call: -; cdr3_nt: TGTGCCAGCAGTGATCGAGACAGCTACGAGCAGTACTTC; cdr3_aa: CASSDRDSYEQYF
j_call: TRBJ1-3; clone_size: many; v_call: TRBV14; d_call: -; cdr3_nt: TGTGCCAGCAGCCAAGAAGATTTGGCCCTGGGCGAGGGATTATCTGGAAACACCATATATTTT; cdr3_aa: CASSQEDLALGEGLSGNTIYF
j_call: TRBJ2-2; clone_size: -; v_call: TRBV3-1; d_call: -; cdr3_nt: TGTGCCAGCAGCCAATCTCCGGGGTCCACCGGGGAGCTGTTTTTT; cdr3_aa: CASSQSPGSTGELFF
j_call: TRBJ1-4; clone_size: few; v_call: TRBV28; d_call: TRBD1; cdr3_nt: TGTGCCAGCAGCCCCGGGACAGGGGGATCTGCAACTAATGAAAAACTGTTTTTT; cdr3_aa: CASSPGTGGSATNEKLFF
j_call: TRBJ2-2; clone_size: -; v_call: TRBV19; d_call: -; cdr3_nt: TGTGCCAGTCGTAAAACGGGGAGCGGGGAGCTGTTTTTT; cdr3_aa: CASRKTGSGELFF
j_call: TRBJ1-6; clone_size: -; v_call: TRBV6-4; d_call: -; cdr3_nt: TGTGCCAGCAGTGACCTTCGATCACCCCTCCACTTT; cdr3_aa: CASSDLRSPLHF
j_call: TRBJ2-1; clone_size: -; v_call: TRBV6-1; d_call: TRBD2; cdr3_nt: TGTGCCAGCAGTGAACTAGCGGGAGGGCCGGGTTATGAGCAGTTCTTC; cdr3_aa: CASSELAGGPGYEQFF
j_call: TRBJ2-1; clone_size: -; v_call: TRBV7-3; d_call: TRBD2; cdr3_nt: TGTGCCAGCAGCTTCGGACTATCGGGGGGGCAGTTCTTC; cdr3_aa: CASSFGLSGGQFF
j_call: TRBJ1-6; clone_size: many; v_call: TRBV6-1; d_call: -; cdr3_nt: TGTGCCAGCAATCGACACTTATATGAGGAATCACCCCTCCACTTT; cdr3_aa: CASNRHLYEESPLHF
j_call: TRBJ2-3; clone_size: -; v_call: TRBV6-2/TRBV6-3; d_call: -; cdr3_nt: TGTGCCAGCAGTTACGCTCCTGGAGGGTCAGATACGCCGTATTTT; cdr3_aa: CASSYAPGGSDTPYF
j_call: TRBJ1-1; clone_size: few; v_call: TRBV27; d_call: TRBD1; cdr3_nt: TGTGCCAGCAGGGACAGGCGGAACACTGAAGCTTTCTTT; cdr3_aa: CASRDRRNTEAFF
j_call: TRBJ2-5; clone_size: -; v_call: TRBV5-5; d_call: TRBD1; cdr3_nt: TGTGCCAGCACCCTATCCCAGGGGGATGGGGAGACCCAGTACTTC; cdr3_aa: CASTLSQGDGETQYF
j_call: TRBJ1-5; clone_size: -; v_call: TRBV11-1; d_call: -; cdr3_nt: TGTGCCAGCAGCTTAGTTGAAGGTCAGCCCCAGCATTTT; cdr3_aa: CASSLVEGQPQHF
j_call: TRBJ2-3; clone_size: many; v_call: TRBV20-1; d_call: -; cdr3_nt: TGCAGTGCTCGGGGGTGGGCAGGCCATAGCACAGATACGCAGTATTTT; cdr3_aa: CSARGWAGHSTDTQYF
j_call: TRBJ2-5; clone_size: -; v_call: TRBV15; d_call: -; cdr3_nt: TGTGCCACCAGCAGAGGACTGGACCCAGGGACCCAGTACTTC; cdr3_aa: CATSRGLDPGTQYF
j_call: TRBJ1-2; clone_size: -; v_call: TRBV3-1; d_call: -; cdr3_nt: TGTGCCAGCAGCCAAACTGGCCAGAACTATGGCTACACCTTC; cdr3_aa: CASSQTGQNYGYTF